The text below deals with one T cell receptor (beta chain). Its antigen is not known. This CDR3 comprises 16 residues. Germline V gives CDR1 MGHRA, CDR2 YSYEKL. The sample is drawn from a study of T cells expressing NK-cell markers. Study-wide background: Eight donors were sequenced, seven testing HCMV-seropositive and one testing seronegative.

TCRdb reprocessed the 5' RACE reads and stores each CDR3 protein as one record, lacking DNA. Its clone listing holds 350,000 to 400,000 distinct CDR3 sequences. Study findings and constraints: About six donors showed dominant NKG2C+ clonotypes comprising roughly 1.0-7.0% of their CD8+ T cells.

The genes are TRBV4-1 and TRBJ2-1; TCRdb designates TRBD2, a call that cannot be tested without DNA. Sequenced material: blood T cells: a sorted CD56 or NKG2C T cell subset, CD4+ or CD8+ T cells, or bulk PBMC T cells (not recorded which). The receptor was derived from a woman aged 50 to 60 in good health. CDR3 protein: CASSPLAGGVYNEQFF.